Given below is one T cell receptor (beta chain) in context. Its antigen is as yet unknown. Using immunoSEQ multiplex PCR, the repertoire was profiled, and TCRdb retains in-frame clones only, with some absent. This sample has about 63,000 clones, with roughly 70% found just once. These data belong to a study of T cells in tumors after PD-1 blockade. Whole-study context: Patients had no prior checkpoint blockade, systemic immunosuppressants, or anti-cancer therapy within 4 weeks. On average, peripheral blood gave over 95,000 TCR templates and 35,000 or so unique clonotypes. During anti-PD-1 treatment, some patients continued daily vismodegib 150 mg.

The study, taken as a whole, reports: Blood contained roughly two fifths of the tumor's TCR clonotypes.

This receptor was identified in a human donor with basal cell carcinoma. This specimen was PBMCs, taken after anti-PD-1 treatment.

The DNA for the CDR3 is TGCGCCAGCAGCCAAGATACGGAGAATGAGCAGTTCTTC. Its protein product is CASSQDTENEQFF. The V call is TRBV4-1, the J call TRBJ2-1; no firm D call. Germline loops: CDR1 MGHRA, CDR2 YSYEKL. The CDR3 sequence is 13 residues long. The germline V and J ends were trimmed by 0 bases and 7 bases, with 7 bases remaining between them.